The clone carrying this T cell receptor (beta chain) appeared many times. These data are taken from a study of shared clonotypes between healthy human individuals. The CDR3 has 16 residues. Per the germline V gene, CDR1 is SGHKS and CDR2 is YYEKEE (reference sequence). V dropped 4 bases and J dropped 3 bases, with 16 bases sitting between them. Here immunoSEQ multiplex PCR was the method, and the copy in TCRdb shows in-frame clones only, minus some. In the table there are about 1 million clones, roughly 80% of which are singletons. Sequencing used memory CD4+ T cells sorted from blood. Stated subset: CD45RA-negative fraction. This chain joins TRBV5-5 and TRBJ2-2, with TRBD1 as a possible D gene (6 bases). The receptor's source is a young man in good health. The CDR3 loop is CASSQEGQIYTGELFF. The CDR3 region has the DNA TGTGCCAGCAGCCAGGAAGGACAGATTTACACCGGGGAGCTGTTTTTT.